A selection of T cell receptor beta chains follows, all from one sample in a study of CD8+ T cells in alopecia areata. Clones were read by immunoSEQ multiplex PCR, and TCRdb kept only the in-frame ones, dropping some. The sample lists a few hundred thousand clones; under 70% were seen once. Specimen: CD4+ T cells sorted from blood, collected at week 0. The origin of the receptors is a human donor with alopecia areata. CDR3s include the opening cysteine and the closing phenylalanine or tryptophan. The order of the fields is D gene, clone size, J gene, V gene, CDR3 protein, CDR3 DNA. A D gene is named only where the DNA matches it firmly. Clone size is shown for a subset of rows, as once, few, many or a class of expanded clone.

D: -
size: few
J: TRBJ2-1
V: TRBV4-3
CDR3: CASSQEGGARNEQFF
DNA: TGCGCCAGCAGCCAAGAAGGAGGGGCGCGCAATGAGCAGTTCTTC

D: -
size: once
J: TRBJ2-1
V: TRBV4-2
CDR3: CASSRPPTNEQFF
DNA: TGTGCCAGCAGCCGACCCCCCACTAATGAGCAGTTCTTC

D: -
size: -
J: TRBJ1-5
V: TRBV29-1
CDR3: CSVGGGNQPQHF
DNA: TGCAGCGTTGGCGGGGGAAATCAGCCCCAGCATTTT

D: TRBD1
size: -
J: TRBJ2-7
V: TRBV7-9
CDR3: CASSSFLQGSRPYEQYF
DNA: TGTGCCAGCAGCTCATTCCTACAGGGGAGCCGACCCTACGAGCAGTACTTC

D: TRBD2
size: few
J: TRBJ2-7
V: TRBV18
CDR3: CASSQWTSTPVHEQYF
DNA: TGTGCCAGCTCTCAATGGACTAGCACCCCGGTCCACGAGCAGTACTTC

D: -
size: -
J: TRBJ1-6
V: TRBV7-2
CDR3: CASSLLGQGFNNSPLHF
DNA: TGTGCCAGCAGCTTACTCGGCCAGGGTTTTAATAATTCACCCCTCCACTTT

D: TRBD1
size: once
J: TRBJ1-6
V: TRBV30
CDR3: CAGNTGGNSPLHF
DNA: TGTGCCGGGAATACAGGGGGTAATTCACCCCTCCACTTT

D: TRBD2
size: -
J: TRBJ2-2
V: TRBV29-1
CDR3: CSVPRGSENTGELFF
DNA: TGCAGCGTGCCGCGGGGGTCCGAGAACACCGGGGAGCTGTTTTTT

D: -
size: few
J: TRBJ1-4
V: TRBV20-1
CDR3: CSARTAEKLFF
DNA: TGCAGTGCTAGAACAGCTGAAAAACTGTTTTTT

D: -
size: -
J: TRBJ2-1
V: TRBV6-5
CDR3: CASSRVSGPNEQFF
DNA: TGTGCCAGCAGTAGAGTTTCGGGGCCCAATGAGCAGTTCTTC

D: TRBD2
size: once
J: TRBJ2-1
V: TRBV12-5
CDR3: CASGPTLSGVASREQFF
DNA: TGTGCTAGTGGCCCTACTCTTAGCGGGGTCGCGTCTAGGGAGCAGTTCTTC

D: -
size: -
J: TRBJ1-1
V: TRBV5-1
CDR3: CASRKGENTEAFF
DNA: TGCGCCAGCCGAAAAGGGGAGAACACTGAAGCTTTCTTT

D: -
size: -
J: TRBJ1-6
V: TRBV30
CDR3: CAWSAAVGALHF
DNA: TGTGCCTGGAGTGCGGCCGTAGGAGCCCTCCACTTT

D: TRBD1
size: -
J: TRBJ2-7
V: TRBV7-6
CDR3: CASSLQGALGQYF
DNA: TGTGCCAGCAGCTTACAGGGGGCGCTGGGGCAGTACTTC

D: -
size: -
J: TRBJ2-1
V: TRBV6-5
CDR3: CASRGTYNEQFF
DNA: TGTGCCAGCAGAGGCACCTACAATGAGCAGTTCTTC

D: -
size: -
J: TRBJ1-1
V: TRBV29-1
CDR3: CSVEKGGNTEAFF
DNA: TGCAGCGTTGAGAAGGGGGGGAACACTGAAGCTTTCTTT

D: TRBD2
size: once
J: TRBJ2-1
V: TRBV5-1
CDR3: CASSSPPGGQEFF
DNA: TGCGCCAGCAGTTCTCCACCGGGGGGGCAGGAGTTCTTC

D: TRBD1
size: -
J: TRBJ1-2
V: TRBV12-5
CDR3: CASGSIPRDRNYGYTF
DNA: TGTGCTAGTGGTTCCATACCCCGGGACAGGAACTATGGCTACACCTTC

D: -
size: -
J: TRBJ2-3
V: TRBV29-1
CDR3: CSVERSTDTQYF
DNA: TGCAGCGTTGAAAGGAGCACAGATACGCAGTATTTT

D: -
size: -
J: TRBJ1-1
V: TRBV25-1
CDR3: CASSPIQGRNTEAFF
DNA: TGTGCCAGCAGCCCCATCCAGGGGCGAAACACTGAAGCTTTCTTT

D: TRBD1
size: -
J: TRBJ1-6
V: TRBV7-2
CDR3: CAVQTGYNSPLHF
DNA: TGTGCCGTCCAGACAGGGTACAATTCACCCCTCCACTTT

D: -
size: -
J: TRBJ2-5
V: TRBV13
CDR3: CASSFGGTQYF
DNA: TGTGCCAGCAGCTTTGGGGGGACCCAGTACTTC

D: TRBD2
size: few
J: TRBJ2-1
V: TRBV23-1
CDR3: CASSQLLGLAGSREQFF
DNA: TGCGCCAGCAGTCAACTCCTTGGACTAGCGGGGTCCCGTGAGCAGTTCTTC

D: TRBD1
size: -
J: TRBJ2-6
V: TRBV27
CDR3: CASSWGQDSSGANVLTF
DNA: TGTGCCAGCAGTTGGGGACAGGATAGCTCTGGGGCCAACGTCCTGACTTTC

D: -
size: -
J: TRBJ2-1
V: TRBV10-3
CDR3: CAIKTDNEQFF
DNA: TGTGCCATCAAAACAGACAATGAGCAGTTCTTC

D: -
size: -
J: TRBJ2-7
V: TRBV7-2
CDR3: CASSPWGPGSYEQYF
DNA: TGTGCCAGCAGCCCCTGGGGGCCTGGGTCCTACGAGCAGTACTTC

D: -
size: -
J: TRBJ1-2
V: TRBV30
CDR3: CAWSISLSGYTF
DNA: TGTGCCTGGAGTATTTCACTGAGTGGCTACACCTTC

D: TRBD1
size: -
J: TRBJ1-2
V: TRBV7-2
CDR3: CASSLSGDRGTYGYTF
DNA: TGTGCCAGCAGCTTATCCGGGGACAGGGGGACCTATGGCTACACCTTC

D: -
size: -
J: TRBJ1-6
V: TRBV7-2
CDR3: CASSLQGYNSPLHF
DNA: TGTGCCAGCAGCTTGCAGGGCTATAATTCACCCCTCCACTTT

D: -
size: few
J: TRBJ1-6
V: TRBV4-1
CDR3: CASSQGTGESSPLHF
DNA: TGCGCCAGCAGCCAAGGGACCGGGGAGAGTTCACCCCTCCACTTT

D: TRBD1
size: -
J: TRBJ1-5
V: TRBV29-1
CDR3: CSVPGQGNGPQHF
DNA: TGCAGCGTTCCCGGACAGGGTAACGGGCCCCAGCATTTT

D: TRBD2
size: -
J: TRBJ2-3
V: TRBV11-2
CDR3: CASSGTSGGGTQYF
DNA: TGTGCCAGCAGCGGGACTAGCGGAGGAGGTACGCAGTATTTT

D: -
size: -
J: TRBJ1-6
V: TRBV2
CDR3: CASSGEGSLNSPLHF
DNA: TGTGCCAGCAGTGGGGAGGGCTCTCTTAATTCACCCCTCCACTTT

D: -
size: few
J: TRBJ1-2
V: TRBV7-2
CDR3: CASSLQGGYTF
DNA: TGTGCCAGCAGCCTCCAGGGTGGCTACACCTTC

D: -
size: -
J: TRBJ2-1
V: TRBV29-1
CDR3: CSVGDGRMAYNEQFF
DNA: TGCAGCGTGGGGGACGGACGAATGGCCTACAATGAGCAGTTCTTC

D: -
size: -
J: TRBJ2-2
V: TRBV29-1
CDR3: CSVDKGGTGELFF
DNA: TGCAGCGTTGATAAGGGTGGCACCGGGGAGCTGTTTTTT

D: TRBD1
size: -
J: TRBJ1-6
V: TRBV2
CDR3: CASRTGTVRSSPLHF
DNA: TGTGCCAGCAGAACCGGGACAGTTAGGAGTTCACCCCTCCACTTT

D: -
size: -
J: TRBJ2-1
V: TRBV30
CDR3: CAWSQGNYEQFF
DNA: TGTGCCTGGAGTCAGGGTAACTATGAGCAGTTCTTC

D: TRBD2
size: few
J: TRBJ2-2
V: TRBV7-3
CDR3: CASSRSGGPNTGELFF
DNA: TGTGCCAGCAGCAGAAGCGGGGGTCCGAACACCGGGGAGCTGTTTTTT

D: -
size: -
J: TRBJ1-5
V: TRBV30
CDR3: CAWSTGGIGNQPQHF
DNA: TGTGCCTGGAGTACGGGGGGCATTGGCAATCAGCCCCAGCATTTT

D: -
size: -
J: TRBJ2-1
V: TRBV9
CDR3: CASSYGTGVGNEQFF
DNA: TGTGCCAGCAGCTACGGGACCGGCGTGGGCAATGAGCAGTTCTTC

D: -
size: -
J: TRBJ2-7
V: TRBV5-1
CDR3: CASSLDRGSYEQYF
DNA: TGCGCCAGCAGCTTGGATCGGGGCTCCTACGAGCAGTACTTC

D: TRBD1
size: -
J: TRBJ2-1
V: TRBV30
CDR3: CAWSPRGTGVYNEQFF
DNA: TGTGCCTGGAGTCCTAGAGGGACAGGGGTCTACAATGAGCAGTTCTTC

D: -
size: -
J: TRBJ1-6
V: TRBV7-3
CDR3: CASSLTGLEGSPLHF
DNA: TGTGCCAGCAGCTTAACAGGGCTGGAGGGTTCACCCCTCCACTTT

D: -
size: -
J: TRBJ2-5
V: TRBV29-1
CDR3: CSGFLGQETQYF
DNA: TGCAGCGGATTTCTTGGGCAAGAGACCCAGTACTTC

D: -
size: -
J: TRBJ1-5
V: TRBV6-4
CDR3: CASSDLSSLQPQHF
DNA: TGTGCCAGCAGTGACCTCTCCAGCCTTCAGCCCCAGCATTTT

D: -
size: -
J: TRBJ1-2
V: TRBV12-5
CDR3: CASGLDRVGYTF
DNA: TGTGCTAGTGGTTTGGACAGGGTCGGCTACACCTTC

D: TRBD1
size: -
J: TRBJ2-1
V: TRBV19
CDR3: CASSSDRGRRSSYNEQFF
DNA: TGTGCCAGTAGTAGTGACAGGGGACGAAGAAGCTCCTACAATGAGCAGTTCTTC

D: -
size: -
J: TRBJ2-5
V: TRBV9
CDR3: CASSVRRVGSQYF
DNA: TGTGCCAGCAGCGTTCGTCGAGTAGGGTCCCAGTACTTC

D: TRBD1
size: -
J: TRBJ1-2
V: TRBV29-1
CDR3: CSVDRGHYGYTF
DNA: TGCAGCGTTGACAGGGGGCACTATGGCTACACCTTC

D: TRBD2
size: -
J: TRBJ2-1
V: TRBV20-1
CDR3: CSGTSGDEQFF
DNA: TGCAGTGGGACTAGCGGGGACGAGCAGTTCTTC

D: -
size: -
J: TRBJ1-1
V: TRBV5-4
CDR3: CASSLEPGTNTEAFF
DNA: TGTGCCAGCAGCTTGGAGCCGGGCACGAACACTGAAGCTTTCTTT

D: -
size: -
J: TRBJ2-1
V: TRBV6-6
CDR3: CASSPRDEQFF
DNA: TGTGCCAGCAGTCCCAGGGATGAGCAGTTCTTC

D: -
size: few
J: TRBJ2-2
V: TRBV6-5
CDR3: CASREWDTGELFF
DNA: TGTGCCAGCAGGGAGTGGGACACCGGGGAGCTGTTTTTT